What follows are 21 T cell receptor beta chains derived from one specimen sequenced in a study of blood T cell repertoires in COVID-19. This table comes from immunoSEQ multiplex PCR, and its TCRdb copy is limited to in-frame clones, with some not included. In the table there are 90,000 to 120,000 clones, 65% to 75% of which are singletons. The sample was peripheral blood. Receptors were obtained from a man older than 75 with acute or convalescent COVID-19.

The chain recombines TRBV4-3 with TRBJ2-3; 10 positions agree with TRBD2. The CDR3 loop spans 16 amino acids. The germline V gene has CDR1 LGHNA and CDR2 YSLEER. With 1 base clipped from V and 3 bases from J, the junction kept 4 bases outside the gene matches. CDR3 residues: CASSQVASGSTDTQYF. DNA for the CDR3: TGCGCCAGCAGCCAAGTGGCTAGCGGGAGTACAGATACGCAGTATTTT.

The gene calls are TRBV15 and TRBJ1-1; TRBD1 is a possible D gene (5 bases). V lost 2 bases, J lost 7 bases, and 11 bases lay in between. Germline CDR1 and CDR2: LNHNV and YYDKDF (reference sequence). The CDR3 runs 13 residues. In DNA form, the CDR3 reads TGTGCCACCAGCAGACCTCCAGGGATTGAAGCTTTCTTT. Its translation: CATSRPPGIEAFF.

The chain combines TRBV6-1 with TRBJ1-5, with 9 positions matching TRBD1. The J segment lost 6 bases and the V segment lost 6 bases, leaving 9 bases of the junction unmatched. Germline V lookup: CDR1 MNHNS, CDR2 SASEGT. The CDR3 loop spans 15 amino acids. Written as DNA, the CDR3 is TGTGCCAGCAGAGCTACAGGGGGCCAAAGTCAGCCCCAGCATTTT. This sequence encodes CASRATGGQSQPQHF.

This sequence joins TRBV5-4 and TRBJ1-6, with D perhaps matching TRBD1 (5 bases). Trimming shortened V by 1 base and J by 0 bases, and 8 bases separated the two germline ends. Germline V gives CDR1 SGHNT, CDR2 YYREEE (reference sequence). This CDR3 has 16 residues. Written as DNA, the CDR3 is TGTGCCAGCAGCTTGTGGGGGGGCTCCTATAATTCACCCCTCCACTTT. Protein product: CASSLWGGSYNSPLHF.

The chain carries TRBV19 and TRBJ2-1; D not certain. CDR1 and CDR2 (germline): LNHDA, SQIVND (reference sequence). Trimming took 3 bases from V and 0 from J, leaving 6 bases between them. The CDR3 loop spans 14 amino acids. CDR3 amino acids: CASSIPGSYNEQFF. In DNA form, the CDR3 reads TGTGCCAGTAGTATTCCGGGCTCCTACAATGAGCAGTTCTTC.

The chain joins TRBV6-5 to TRBJ2-1; 10 bases are a match to TRBD2. The junction had 3 bases not matched to a gene; V was cut back by 2 bases and J by 5 bases. Per the germline V gene, CDR1 is MNHEY and CDR2 is SVGAGI. The CDR3 covers 15 residues. CDR3 DNA: TGTGCCAGCAGTTACGGAGCGGGGGGGGACAATGAGCAGTTCTTC. As protein: CASSYGAGGDNEQFF.

The chain employs TRBV29-1 and TRBJ1-2, with 8 positions matching TRBD1. The CDR3 totals 12 residues. V was pared by 5 bases and J by 4 bases, with 3 bases of the junction left unmatched. Germline CDR1 and CDR2: SQVTM and ANQGSEA. The CDR3 is CSVPGQGYGYTF. The CDR3 DNA follows: TGCAGCGTTCCCGGACAGGGCTATGGCTACACCTTC.

J is TRBJ2-3 and V is TRBV5-6, with a possible D match to TRBD2 (7 bases). V was cut by 6 bases and J by 6 bases, with 17 bases left in between. The CDR3 extends over 14 amino acids. Germline lookup yields CDR1 SGHDT and CDR2 YYEEEE. CDR3 sequence (DNA): TGTGCCAGCACGTGGGAGGGGGGACGGGATACGCAGTATTTT. It codes for CASTWEGGRDTQYF.

The chain carries TRBV10-2 and TRBJ2-2; 10 nucleotides line up with TRBD1. Per the germline V gene, CDR1 is WSHSY and CDR2 is SAAADI. The ends lost 6 bases at V and 7 bases at J; junction bases unmatched: 8. CDR3 length equals 15 residues. The CDR3 loop reads CASSRDRGVGGELFF. CDR3 nucleotide sequence: TGCGCCAGCAGCCGGGACAGGGGCGTGGGCGGGGAGCTGTTTTTT.

The genes are TRBV6-2 or TRBV6-3 and TRBJ2-1, with 8 bases lining up with TRBD1. Germline V gene sequence: CDR1 MNHEY, CDR2 SVGEGT. Trimming took 5 bases from V and 11 from J; bases not matched to a gene: 5. The CDR3 has 12 residues. The DNA for the CDR3 is TGTGCCAGCAGTCCGGGACAGGTAAAGCAGTTCTTC. It specifies CASSPGQVKQFF.

CDR3 region: CASSTATGVDEQFF. In DNA, the CDR3 is TGTGCCAGTAGTACGGCCACAGGTGTCGATGAGCAGTTCTTC. The chain is built from TRBV19 and TRBJ2-1; D is possibly TRBD1 (5 bases). The CDR3 runs 14 residues. Per the germline V gene, CDR1 is LNHDA and CDR2 is SQIVND (reference sequence). V lost 4 bases and J lost 8, with 15 bases in between. Full variable domain (missing parts from reference TRBV19 and TRBJ2-1): DGGITQSPKYLFRKEGQNVTLSCEQNLNHDAMYWYRQDPGQGLRLIYYSQIVNDFQKGDIAEGYSVSREKKESFPLTVTSAQKNPTAFYLCASSTATGVDEQFFGPGTRLTVL.

The CDR3 DNA reads TGTGCCAGCAGAACCCGGGCCGGACAGTATAATGAAAAACTGTTTTTT. Encoded protein: CASRTRAGQYNEKLFF. The chain carries TRBV28 and TRBJ1-4; a weak D match, TRBD1 (6 bases). Deletions cut 6 bases from V and 4 bases from J, with 18 bases between. The CDR3 runs 16 residues. Germline V gene lookup returns CDR1 MDHEN and CDR2 SYDVKM.

The chain joins TRBV5-6 to TRBJ2-5, with 7 bases aligning to TRBD1. Germline V gene lookup returns CDR1 SGHDT and CDR2 YYEEEE. This CDR3 contains 17 residues. V dropped 4 bases and J dropped 2; count of bases not matched to a gene: 14. CDR3 region: CASSPLNRGTYQETQYF. DNA for the CDR3: TGTGCCAGCAGCCCTTTAAACAGGGGCACCTATCAAGAGACCCAGTACTTC.

This clone occurred a few times. The V and J genes are TRBV27 and TRBJ2-5; 7 nucleotides line up with TRBD2. The V gene end was trimmed by 6 bases and the J gene end by 4 bases; junction bases not matched to a gene: 8. The CDR3 runs to 14 residues. Germline V gene data show CDR1 as MNHEY and CDR2 as SMNVEV (reference sequence). The DNA for the CDR3 is TGTGCCAGCAGCCCGAGTCGCGGGAGAGAGACCCAGTACTTC. Residues: CASSPSRGRETQYF.

This chain connects TRBV27 to TRBJ2-7, with TRBD1 as a possible D gene (6 bases). Germline V gives CDR1 MNHEY, CDR2 SMNVEV (reference sequence). Trimming removed 6 bases at V and 0 bases at J, with 12 bases between. The CDR3 extends over 14 amino acids. This CDR3 reads CASSADRPSYEQYF. The CDR3 coding sequence is TGTGCCAGCAGCGCGGACAGACCCTCCTACGAGCAGTACTTC.

This sequence joins TRBV28 and TRBJ1-5; a possible D gene is TRBD1 (6 bases). CDR3 length: 15 amino acids. Germline V gene sequence: CDR1 MDHEN, CDR2 SYDVKM. The V gene lost 3 bases and the J gene lost 6 bases, with 15 bases spanning the gap. CDR3 DNA: TGTGCCAGCAGTTTCCCCAGGGGCGGAAGTCAGCCCCAGCATTTT. Translated: CASSFPRGGSQPQHF.

The J gene is TRBJ2-1, the V gene TRBV9, with 10 nucleotides matching TRBD2. CDR1 and CDR2 from the germline V gene are SGDLS and YYNGEE. The V and J ends lost 0 bases and 1 base, in that order; junction bases with no gene match: 7. CDR3 length: 18 residues. CDR3 residues: CASSVGLAGVFSYNEQFF. The CDR3 nucleotides read TGTGCCAGCAGCGTAGGGCTAGCGGGAGTCTTTTCCTACAATGAGCAGTTCTTC.

This clone was recorded a few times. This chain joins TRBV5-4 and TRBJ2-1, with D unresolved. The CDR3 spans 14 residues. V was shortened by 0 bases and J by 3 bases, with 7 bases between the two germline ends. Germline CDR1 SGHNT, CDR2 YYREEE (reference sequence). CDR3 residues: CASSLDLVYNEQFF. The DNA of the CDR3 is TGTGCCAGCAGCTTGGATCTAGTCTACAATGAGCAGTTCTTC.

This clone was picked up a small number of times. One end of the junction varies from germline; a read error may be responsible. The chain has TRBV20-1 and TRBJ2-1, with 12 bases identical to TRBD2. This CDR3 region has 11 residues. Germline loops: CDR1 DFQATT, CDR2 SNEGSKA (reference sequence). As DNA, the CDR3 is TGCAGTGCTAGGACTAGCGGGGGCTCCCTCTTC. This sequence encodes CSARTSGGSLF.

The chain employs TRBV7-2 and TRBJ2-3; 12 bases match TRBD2. V lost 8 bases and J lost 9; bases outside the gene matches: 12. The CDR3 runs 15 residues. The germline V gene encodes CDR1 SGHTA and CDR2 FQGNSA. The CDR3 DNA reads as TGTGCCAGCGCTCTGGGACTAGCGGGCGTGGGAACGCAGTATTTT. Translating it yields CASALGLAGVGTQYF.

V gene TRBV16 combines with J gene TRBJ2-7; 7 nucleotides align to TRBD1. Losses at the gene ends were 3 bases for V and 4 bases for J; bases not matched to a gene: 12. Germline assignment: CDR1 KGHSY and CDR2 FQNENV. This CDR3 is 16 amino acids long. CDR3 bases: TGTGCCAGCAGCCACACCGACAGGGCCGGGAATTACGAGCAGTACTTC. Translation gives CASSHTDRAGNYEQYF.